These 5 T cell receptor beta chains originate from one sample sequenced in a study of T cells in Graves' hyperthyroidism and ophthalmopathy. RNA transcripts were the template for amplifying TCR beta CDR3 regions. First-round RT-PCR targeting the TCR CDR3 was performed with the HTBI primer set. TCRdb recomputed calls from the multiplex PCR reads with MiXCR, one row per CDR3 protein. Of some 490,000 distinct CDR3 sequences listed, around a fifth were seen once; the top ten hold under 55%. The specimen was blood. These receptors all stem from a woman in her seventies with Graves' ophthalmopathy.

In its sample, this clonotype was seen many times. V and J are TRBV20-1 and TRBJ2-1; D call uncertain. There are 11 residues in the CDR3. V gave up 3 bases and J gave up 7 bases, with 7 bases separating them. Germline-derived CDR1 and CDR2 are DFQATT and SNEGSKA (reference sequence). CDR3 sequence: CSASWGNEQFF. CDR3 DNA sequence: TGCAGTGCTAGTTGGGGAAATGAGCAGTTCTTC.

The CDR3 is CSAPPTRERGTDTQYF. CDR3 bases: TGCAGTGCTCCTCCTACTAGAGAGCGCGGCACAGATACGCAGTATTTT. The chain joins TRBV20-1 to TRBJ2-3; a possible D gene is TRBD2 (5 bases). The CDR3 is 16 amino acids. Trimming pared 5 bases from V and 1 base from J, leaving 19 bases between. The V gene's germline CDR1 is DFQATT and CDR2 SNEGSKA (reference sequence).

The gene calls are TRBV28 and TRBJ2-7, with 9 bases fitting TRBD2. Germline trimming cut 5 bases from V and 2 bases from J; bases unmatched to any gene: 19. This CDR3 is built from 19 residues. CDR1 is MDHEN, CDR2 SYDVKM, per germline. The CDR3 reads CASSPPLAGGLPVPYEQYF. CDR3 DNA: TGTGCCAGCAGTCCCCCCTTGGCGGGAGGGCTCCCTGTACCCTACGAGCAGTACTTC.

V gene TRBV5-1 combines with J gene TRBJ2-2, with D hard to call. Deletions cut 0 bases from V and 1 base from J, with 4 bases between. Germline V gene lookup returns CDR1 SGHRS and CDR2 YFSETQ. This CDR3 comprises 14 residues. In DNA form, the CDR3 reads TGCGCCAGCAGCTTGGTCAAGAACACCGGGGAGCTGTTTTTT. Translated, it gives CASSLVKNTGELFF.

The chain couples TRBV20-1 to TRBJ2-1; TRBD2 might be the D (6 bases). With 5 bases removed from V and 6 bases from J, the gap between germline ends came to 20 bases. Per germline, CDR1 DFQATT and CDR2 SNEGSKA (reference sequence). The CDR3 covers 15 residues. The CDR3 spells CSAWDSARAANEQFF. DNA for the CDR3: TGCAGTGCTTGGGACTCGGCTAGGGCGGCCAATGAGCAGTTCTTC.